These 5 T cell receptor beta chains originate from one sample sequenced in a study of T-cell reconstitution after alpha-beta-depleted transplantation in children. Using unique molecular identifiers, the investigators prepared the TCRbeta library. In TCRdb, the PCR reads were re-called with MiXCR into one record per CDR3 protein. Of 250,000 to 400,000 distinct CDR3 sequences listed, 23% are singletons. Sequences were derived from PBMCs, mostly from graft donor cells, sampled 180 days after TCRalphabeta/CD19-depleted stem cell transplant. These receptors all stem from a male patient younger than 18 who had a stem cell transplant for acute lymphoblastic leukemia, so the T cells may come from the graft donor.

This clonotype was seen once. The chain combines TRBV27 with TRBJ2-7; D remains ambiguous. Trimming left V 3 bases short and J 2 bases short, with 8 bases between. Germline V gene data show CDR1 as MNHEY and CDR2 as SMNVEV (reference sequence). CDR3 length: 13 amino acids. Here the CDR3 DNA reads TGTGCCAGCAGTTTTAGTCCAACCTACGAGCAGTACTTC. Amino acid sequence: CASSFSPTYEQYF.

The chain uses TRBV12-3 or TRBV12-4 and TRBJ2-3; D unclear. There are 13 residues in the CDR3. With 5 bases removed from V and 1 base from J, the gap between germline ends came to 7 bases. DNA of the CDR3: TGTGCCAGCAGTCTAAGACGCACAGATACGCAGTATTTT. It is translated as CASSLRRTDTQYF.

This clonotype showed up just a few times. This chain joins TRBV5-1 and TRBJ2-5, with 14 bases that match TRBD2. CDR3 length: 17 residues. In germline, CDR1 is SGHRS, CDR2 YFSETQ. The ends lost 0 bases at V and 4 bases at J; junction bases unmatched: 5. In DNA form, the CDR3 reads TGCGCCAGCAGCTTGGCCGGGACTAGCGGGAGAGTAGAGACCCAGTACTTC. Translation: CASSLAGTSGRVETQYF.

A few counts support this clonotype. The chain joins TRBV7-3 to TRBJ1-1; D uncertain. Germline V gene lookup returns CDR1 SGHTA and CDR2 FQGTGA. Trimming removed 2 bases from V and 7 bases from J, with 17 bases in between. This CDR3 has 15 residues. The CDR3 reads CASSLSNSFFVEAFF. The CDR3 nucleotides read TGTGCCAGCAGCTTATCAAACAGCTTCTTTGTTGAAGCTTTCTTT.

This clonotype was observed a handful of times. The V gene is TRBV6-6, the J gene TRBJ1-1; the D gene is possibly TRBD1 (5 bases). V lost 6 bases and J lost 5, with 10 bases in between. Germline CDR1 MNHNY, CDR2 SVGAGI (reference sequence). CDR3 length: 12 amino acids. The CDR3 sequence: CASSLGETEAFF. The CDR3 DNA is TGTGCCAGCAGCCTAGGGGAGACTGAAGCTTTCTTT.